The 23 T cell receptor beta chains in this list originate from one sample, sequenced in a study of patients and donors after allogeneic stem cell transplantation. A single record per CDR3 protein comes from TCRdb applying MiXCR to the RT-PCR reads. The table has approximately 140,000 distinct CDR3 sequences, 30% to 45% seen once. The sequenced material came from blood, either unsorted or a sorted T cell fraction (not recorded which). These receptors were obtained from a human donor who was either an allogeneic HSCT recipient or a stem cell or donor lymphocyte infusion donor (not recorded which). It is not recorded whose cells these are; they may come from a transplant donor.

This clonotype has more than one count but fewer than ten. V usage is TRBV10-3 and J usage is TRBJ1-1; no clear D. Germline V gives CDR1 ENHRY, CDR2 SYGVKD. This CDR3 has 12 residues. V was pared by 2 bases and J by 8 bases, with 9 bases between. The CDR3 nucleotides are TGTGCCATCAGTGAGGCCGCCGGCGAAGCTTTCTTT. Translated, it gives CAISEAAGEAFF.

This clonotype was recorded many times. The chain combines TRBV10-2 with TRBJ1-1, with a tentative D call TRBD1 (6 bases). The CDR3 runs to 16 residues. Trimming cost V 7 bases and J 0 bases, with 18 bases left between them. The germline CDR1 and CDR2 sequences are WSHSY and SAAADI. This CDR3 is CASKPNRDPMNTEAFF. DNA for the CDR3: TGCGCCAGCAAACCCAACAGGGACCCCATGAACACTGAAGCTTTCTTT.

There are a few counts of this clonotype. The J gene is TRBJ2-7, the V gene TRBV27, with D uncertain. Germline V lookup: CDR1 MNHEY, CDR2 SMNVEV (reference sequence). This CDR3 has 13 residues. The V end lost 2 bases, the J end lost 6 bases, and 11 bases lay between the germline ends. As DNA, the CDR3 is TGTGCCAGCAGTTTAATCGCCCTGGGCGAGCAGTACTTC. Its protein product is CASSLIALGEQYF.

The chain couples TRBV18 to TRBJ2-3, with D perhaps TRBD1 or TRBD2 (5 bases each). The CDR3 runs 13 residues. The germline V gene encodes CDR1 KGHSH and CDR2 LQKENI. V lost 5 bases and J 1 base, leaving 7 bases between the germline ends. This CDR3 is CASSEGRTDTQYF. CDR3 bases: TGTGCCAGCTCAGAGGGGCGCACAGATACGCAGTATTTT.

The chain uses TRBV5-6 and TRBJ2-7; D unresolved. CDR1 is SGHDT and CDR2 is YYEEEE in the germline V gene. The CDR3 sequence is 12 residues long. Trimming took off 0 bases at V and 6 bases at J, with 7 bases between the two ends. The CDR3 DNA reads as TGTGCCAGCAGCTTGGTGCGCTCCGAGCAGTACTTC. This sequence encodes CASSLVRSEQYF.

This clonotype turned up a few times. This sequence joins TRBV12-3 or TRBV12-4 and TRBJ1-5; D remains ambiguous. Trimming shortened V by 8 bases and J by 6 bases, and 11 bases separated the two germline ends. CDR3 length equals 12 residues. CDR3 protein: CASGIRGQPQHF. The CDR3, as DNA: TGTGCCAGCGGAATACGGGGTCAGCCCCAGCATTTT.

The CDR3 sequence: CASSFWTGYLRNYGYTF. For the CDR3, the DNA is TGCGCCAGCAGCTTTTGGACAGGGTATTTAAGGAACTATGGCTACACCTTC. The V call is TRBV5-1, the J call TRBJ1-2, with 8 bases lining up with TRBD1. The junction had 11 bases not matched to a gene; V was cut back by 2 bases and J by 2 bases. Germline V gene lookup returns CDR1 SGHRS and CDR2 YFSETQ. The CDR3 loop spans 17 amino acids.

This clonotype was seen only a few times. CDR3 sequence (DNA): TGTGCCAGCGCCCAGAGGAGGAACACTGAAGCTTTCTTT. It translates to CASAQRRNTEAFF. This rearrangement joins TRBV27 to TRBJ1-1, with D unresolved. The V and J ends lost 8 bases and 1 base respectively, with 11 bases between them. Germline V gives CDR1 MNHEY, CDR2 SMNVEV (reference sequence). The CDR3 contains 13 residues.

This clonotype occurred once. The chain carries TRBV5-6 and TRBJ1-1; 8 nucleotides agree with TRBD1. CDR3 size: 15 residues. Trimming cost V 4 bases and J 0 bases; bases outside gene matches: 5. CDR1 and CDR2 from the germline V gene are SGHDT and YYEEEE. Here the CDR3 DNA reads TGTGCCAGCAGCACTGGACAGGGCATGAACACTGAAGCTTTCTTT. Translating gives CASSTGQGMNTEAFF.

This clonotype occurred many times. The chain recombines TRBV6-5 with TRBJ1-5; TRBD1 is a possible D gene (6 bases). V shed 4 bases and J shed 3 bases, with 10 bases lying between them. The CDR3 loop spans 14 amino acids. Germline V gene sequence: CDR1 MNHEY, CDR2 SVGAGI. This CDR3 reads CASSFRGINQPQHF. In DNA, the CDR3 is TGTGCCAGCAGTTTTAGGGGGATCAATCAGCCCCAGCATTTT.

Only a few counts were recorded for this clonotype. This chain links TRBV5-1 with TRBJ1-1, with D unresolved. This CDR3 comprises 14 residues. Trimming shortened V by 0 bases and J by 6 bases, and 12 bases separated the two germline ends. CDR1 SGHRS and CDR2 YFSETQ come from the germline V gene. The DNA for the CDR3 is TGCGCCAGCAGCTTGGAGGTTGCGCAGGCTGAAGCTTTCTTT. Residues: CASSLEVAQAEAFF.

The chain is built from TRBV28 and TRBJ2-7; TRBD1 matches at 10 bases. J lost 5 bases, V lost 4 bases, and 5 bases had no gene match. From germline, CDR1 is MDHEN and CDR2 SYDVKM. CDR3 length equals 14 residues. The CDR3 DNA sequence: TGTGCCAGCAGTTCCGCGGGACAGGGGAACGAGCAGTACGTC. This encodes CASSSAGQGNEQYV.

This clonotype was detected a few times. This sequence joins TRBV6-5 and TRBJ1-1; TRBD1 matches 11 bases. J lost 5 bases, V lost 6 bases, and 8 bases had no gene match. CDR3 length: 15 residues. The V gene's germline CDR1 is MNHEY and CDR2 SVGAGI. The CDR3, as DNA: TGTGCCAGCAGCCGCCCGGGACAGGGGGGGACTGAAGCTTTCTTT. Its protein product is CASSRPGQGGTEAFF.

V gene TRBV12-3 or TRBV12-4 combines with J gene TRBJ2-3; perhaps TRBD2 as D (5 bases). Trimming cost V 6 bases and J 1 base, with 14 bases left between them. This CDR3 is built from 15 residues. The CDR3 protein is CASSPAVLGTDTQYF. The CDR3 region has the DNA TGTGCCAGCAGCCCAGCGGTGCTCGGCACAGATACGCAGTATTTT.

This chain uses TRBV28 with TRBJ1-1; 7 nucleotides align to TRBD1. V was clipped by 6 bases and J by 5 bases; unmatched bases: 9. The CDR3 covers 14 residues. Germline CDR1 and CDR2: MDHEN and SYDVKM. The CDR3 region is CASSNTGAGTEAFF. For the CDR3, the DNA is TGTGCCAGCAGCAATACAGGGGCAGGGACTGAAGCTTTCTTT.

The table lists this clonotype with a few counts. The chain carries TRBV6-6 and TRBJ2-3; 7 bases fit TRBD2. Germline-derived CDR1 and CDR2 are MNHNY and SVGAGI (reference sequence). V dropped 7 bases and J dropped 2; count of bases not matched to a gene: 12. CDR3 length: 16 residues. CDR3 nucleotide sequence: TGTGCCAGCACCGACGGGAGGCGACCTGTCACAGATACGCAGTATTTT. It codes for CASTDGRRPVTDTQYF.

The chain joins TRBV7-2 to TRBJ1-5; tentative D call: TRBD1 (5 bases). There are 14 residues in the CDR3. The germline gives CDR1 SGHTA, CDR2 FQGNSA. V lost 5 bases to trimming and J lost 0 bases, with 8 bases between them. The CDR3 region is CASSQQVSNQPQHF. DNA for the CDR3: TGTGCCAGCAGCCAACAGGTTAGCAATCAGCCCCAGCATTTT. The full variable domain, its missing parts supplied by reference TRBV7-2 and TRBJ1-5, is GAGVSQSPSNKVTEKGKDVELRCDPISGHTALYWYRQSLGQGLEFLIYFQGNSAPDKSGLPSDRFSAERTGGSVSTLTIQRTQQEDSAVYLCASSQQVSNQPQHFGDGTRLSIL.

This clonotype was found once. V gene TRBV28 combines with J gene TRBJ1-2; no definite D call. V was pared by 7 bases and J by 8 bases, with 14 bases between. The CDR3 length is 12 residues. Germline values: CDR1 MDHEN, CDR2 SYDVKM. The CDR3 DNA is TGTGCCAGCAAATGGCCCCTGTTCGGCTACACCTTC. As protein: CASKWPLFGYTF.

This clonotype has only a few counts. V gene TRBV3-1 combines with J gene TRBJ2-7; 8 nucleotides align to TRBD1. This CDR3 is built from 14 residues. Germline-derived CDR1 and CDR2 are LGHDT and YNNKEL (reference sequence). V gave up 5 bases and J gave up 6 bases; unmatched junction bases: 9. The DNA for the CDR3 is TGTGCCAGCAGCAGAGGACAGGGTATCGGCGAGCAGTACGTC. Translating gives CASSRGQGIGEQYV.

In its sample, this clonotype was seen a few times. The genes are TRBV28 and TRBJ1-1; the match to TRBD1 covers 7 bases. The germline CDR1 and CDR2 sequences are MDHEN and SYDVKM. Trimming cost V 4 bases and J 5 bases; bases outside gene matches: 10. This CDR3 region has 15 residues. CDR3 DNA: TGTGCCAGCAGTTCCGTAGACAGGGTCGCAACTGAAGCTTTCTTT. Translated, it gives CASSSVDRVATEAFF.

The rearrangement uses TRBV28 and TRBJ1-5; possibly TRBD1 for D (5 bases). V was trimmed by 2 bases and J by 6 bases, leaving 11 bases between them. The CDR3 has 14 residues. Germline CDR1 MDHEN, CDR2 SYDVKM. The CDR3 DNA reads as TGTGCCAGCAGTTTACCGCCAGGGCCTCAGCCCCAGCATTTT. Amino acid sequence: CASSLPPGPQPQHF.

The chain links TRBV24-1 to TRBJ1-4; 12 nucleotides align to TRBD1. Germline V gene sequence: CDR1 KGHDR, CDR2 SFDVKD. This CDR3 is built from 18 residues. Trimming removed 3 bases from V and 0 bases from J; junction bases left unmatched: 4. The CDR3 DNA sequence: TGTGCCACCAGTGATCCCGGGACAGGGGGCCCAACTAATGAAAAACTGTTTTTT. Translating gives CATSDPGTGGPTNEKLFF.

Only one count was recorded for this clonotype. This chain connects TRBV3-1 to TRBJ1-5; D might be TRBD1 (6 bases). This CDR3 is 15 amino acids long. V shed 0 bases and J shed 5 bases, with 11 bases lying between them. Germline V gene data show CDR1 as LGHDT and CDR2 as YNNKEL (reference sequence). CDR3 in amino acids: CASSQDVTGHQPQHF. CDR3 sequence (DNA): TGTGCCAGCAGCCAAGATGTTACAGGGCATCAGCCCCAGCATTTT.